Given below is one T cell receptor (beta chain) in context. This clone was picked up a small number of times. The antigen it recognizes is unknown. No much larger clone is present one base from it, and per-base qualities are unavailable. This entry belongs to a study of cytotoxic CD8 clonotypes in ibrutinib-treated CLL (dated by TCRdb to about 2021). Notes on the research overall: In this cohort, about 15 patients were treatment-naive and more than 9 were relapsed/refractory, while roughly 18 had unmutated IGHV. Partial responses were observed in 24 patients and complete responses in 2; after a median follow-up of around 64 months, remission was maintained in 14 patients and progression was observed in roughly twelve. The response samples were drawn at a median of roughly twelve months into treatment, with a range of roughly 6 to 40 months. An average of 255,043 productive templates and 94,082 productive rearrangements was obtained per sample. Longitudinal samples were obtainable from about 30% of the roughly 90 participants in the trial. Cryopreserved peripheral blood mononuclear cells were collected before treatment, at response, and at either disease progression or sustained remission. The paper as a whole reports these results and caveats: Lymph node repertoires were not examined, and the timing of sampling was not matched between patients in sustained remission and those whose disease progressed. Public clonotypes were found to be uncommon and were observed to contract or remain stable during treatment; the increase in clonality was shown to reflect expansion of private clonotypes at ibrutinib response. Baseline clonality was found to be higher than that of age-matched healthy donors and was strongly correlated with circulating CD8+ T-cell counts. An increase in clonality was observed at ibrutinib response, with clonality remaining stable during sustained remission and falling back toward baseline at progression.

V is shortened by 1 base, J by 4 bases, and the region joining them spans 24 bases. The CDR3 sequence holds 19 residues, the cysteine and phenylalanine included. Only CDR3 DNA remains: 57 bases, in frame from the first base. CDR1 and CDR2, per the germline V gene (reference sequence), are MNHEY and SMNVEV. On a MiSeq, deep resolution sequencing aimed for a depth between 1 in 1 million and 1 in 200,000 T cells, with each clonotype covered roughly 10x on average. TCR beta libraries were generated with the immunoSEQ hsTCRB Kit. Under the source paper's analysis protocol: The data were analyzed with ImmunoSEQ Analyzer and ImmunoSEQ Data Assistant, and V, D and J gene assignments followed IMGT definitions. Clonality, with values ranging from 0 to 1, was calculated as one minus the normalized Shannon entropy of productive rearrangement frequencies. Public clonotype analysis was restricted to overrepresented clonotypes comprising at least 0.05% of each patient's repertoire. Approximately 12 age-matched healthy donor repertoires from immuneACCESS were used as controls for clonality. Entries here come from immuneACCESS through TCRdb and include only in-frame sequences with V and J called. Some clones fail to appear in such tables; in the studies checked, an unresolved V gene covers under half of the shortfall, and the cause of the remainder is unknown. Clonal size and the V and J genes are those of that table, whereas D and trimming came from the DNA. For this sample the table gives some 22,000 clones, of which nearly 80% were detected only once. The ten biggest clones cover more than 7.5% of the sample.

Roughly 2 micrograms of genomic DNA were extracted from cryopreserved PBMCs for TCR beta library preparation. High-throughput TCR beta sequencing was performed on longitudinal blood samples from CLL patients receiving ibrutinib monotherapy. The patients took part in an open-label, single-center phase 2 trial of ibrutinib monotherapy. Sequenced here: PBMCs, sampled before ibrutinib treatment. This sequence was found in a human donor with chronic lymphocytic leukemia. The V and J genes are TRBV27 and TRBJ2-3; no confident D gene assignment can be made. The sequence in DNA is TGTGCCAGCAGTTTATTAGGCGTCAGCTACACGCACTCATCAGATACGCAGTATTTT. This sequence encodes CASSLLGVSYTHSSDTQYF.